The rows below give T cell receptor beta chains drawn from one sample of a study of cytomegalovirus exposure and HLA in healthy donors. Repertoires were generated with immunoSEQ multiplex PCR, while TCRdb's copy carries only in-frame clones and drops some. Of 260,000 or so clones listed, 80% to 95% are singletons. Sequenced material: PBMCs. The receptors were sampled from a woman in her twenties or thirties in good health and CMV-seronegative. Each CDR3 is given with its conserved first and last residue. A D gene is named only where the DNA matches it firmly. Size is stated for part of the rows, as once, few or many counts, or as a class when the clone is expanded.

J,size,D,V,CDR3,DNA
TRBJ1-2,-,-,TRBV5-1,CASGEGDRLWGYTF,TGCGCCAGCGGCGAAGGAGATAGGCTATGGGGCTACACCTTC
TRBJ2-7,-,-,TRBV14,CASSQVFYEQYF,TGTGCCAGCAGCCAAGTATTCTACGAGCAGTACTTC
TRBJ1-2,-,-,TRBV11-2,CASSLGWGLDYGYTF,TGTGCCAGCAGCTTAGGATGGGGGCTCGACTATGGCTACACCTTC
TRBJ1-1,-,-,TRBV6-6,CASSYGQGTEAFF,TGTGCCAGCAGTTACGGGCAGGGAACTGAAGCTTTCTTT
TRBJ2-7,-,-,TRBV6-1,CASSEGRLPYEQYF,TGTGCCAGCAGTGAGGGGCGCCTCCCCTACGAGCAGTACTTC
TRBJ2-4,-,-,TRBV9,CASSVSLAVGLDIQYF,TGTGCCAGCAGCGTGAGTTTAGCGGTAGGGTTAGACATTCAGTACTTC
TRBJ1-2,-,-,TRBV30,CAWSPRQIYGYTF,TGTGCCTGGAGTCCCCGACAGATCTATGGCTACACCTTC
TRBJ2-6,once,-,TRBV5-1,CASSLIGGRTGANVLTF,TGCGCCAGCAGCTTGATAGGGGGGCGGACTGGGGCCAACGTCCTGACTTTC
TRBJ2-1,once,-,TRBV6-1,CASSGTANRRPSSYNEQFF,TGTGCCAGCAGTGGAACTGCAAACAGGAGGCCGAGCTCCTACAATGAGCAGTTCTTC
TRBJ2-7,-,TRBD1,TRBV4-2,CASSQAIREGAGEQYF,TGTGCCAGCAGCCAAGCTATCCGCGAGGGGGCCGGCGAGCAGTACTTC
TRBJ2-5,-,TRBD1,TRBV7-9,CASSFLGQGRETQYF,TGTGCCAGCAGCTTCCTCGGACAGGGTCGAGAGACCCAGTACTTC
TRBJ2-6,-,TRBD1,TRBV7-8,CASSTWDRSLSGANVLTF,TGTGCCAGCAGCACCTGGGACAGATCTCTCTCTGGGGCCAACGTCCTGACTTTC
TRBJ2-3,-,-,TRBV5-4,CASSLDSTTDTQYF,TGTGCCAGCAGCTTGGATTCCACCACAGATACGCAGTATTTT
TRBJ2-1,-,-,TRBV28,CASRPGGGTYNEQFF,TGTGCCAGCAGACCCGGAGGCGGGACCTACAATGAGCAGTTCTTC
TRBJ2-3,once,TRBD2,TRBV7-3,CASSLGGGRGSDTQYF,TGTGCCAGCAGCTTAGGGGGAGGGCGAGGTAGCGATACGCAGTATTTT
TRBJ2-3,-,-,TRBV2,CASEGLSSTDTQYF,TGTGCCAGCGAGGGACTTTCTAGCACAGATACGCAGTATTTT
TRBJ2-1,-,TRBD1,TRBV28,CASRRDRGYNEQFF,TGTGCCAGCAGGCGGGACAGGGGATACAATGAGCAGTTCTTC
TRBJ2-7,-,TRBD2,TRBV5-1,CASSSRAGYEQYF,TGCGCCAGCAGCTCCCGAGCGGGATACGAGCAGTACTTC
TRBJ2-1,-,-,TRBV27,CASRGLAIVNEQFF,TGTGCCAGCAGAGGATTAGCAATAGTCAATGAGCAGTTCTTC
TRBJ1-5,-,-,TRBV6-1,CASSEGTASNQPQHF,TGTGCCAGCAGTGAAGGGACAGCTAGCAATCAGCCCCAGCATTTT
TRBJ1-5,-,-,TRBV28,CASSFGQINQPQHF,TGTGCCAGCAGTTTCGGACAGATAAATCAGCCCCAGCATTTT
TRBJ2-3,-,-,TRBV5-6,CASSPRAENTDTQYF,TGTGCCAGCAGCCCAAGGGCGGAGAACACAGATACGCAGTATTTT
TRBJ2-3,-,TRBD2,TRBV29-1,CSVPRAGGGTDTQYF,TGCAGCGTGCCGAGAGCGGGAGGAGGCACAGATACGCAGTATTTT
TRBJ2-7,-,TRBD2,TRBV19,CASSIGTSGIYEQYF,TGTGCCAGTAGTATAGGGACTAGCGGAATCTACGAGCAGTACTTC
TRBJ2-2,-,-,TRBV7-9,CASSSPSGELFF,TGTGCCAGCAGCTCCCCTTCCGGGGAGCTGTTTTTT
TRBJ2-5,-,TRBD2,TRBV5-1,CASSRETSGLQETQYF,TGCGCCAGCAGCCGAGAGACTAGCGGGCTTCAAGAGACCCAGTACTTC
TRBJ2-1,-,TRBD2,TRBV9,CASSAGRASYNEQFF,TGTGCCAGCAGCGCCGGGAGGGCGTCCTACAATGAGCAGTTCTTC
TRBJ2-7,-,-,TRBV6-6,CASSYQGISYEQYF,TGTGCCAGCAGTTACCAGGGAATATCCTACGAGCAGTACTTC
TRBJ2-7,once,-,TRBV4-1,CASSLVGLSEQYF,TGCGCCAGCAGCCTAGTGGGGTTGAGTGAGCAGTACTTC
TRBJ2-7,-,TRBD2,TRBV15,CATSGGTSGTTYEQYF,TGTGCCACCAGCGGGGGGACTAGCGGGACAACCTACGAGCAGTACTTC
TRBJ1-1,few,-,TRBV29-1,CSAARGMNTEAFF,TGCAGCGCCGCCAGAGGGATGAACACTGAAGCTTTCTTT
TRBJ2-2,-,TRBD2,TRBV19,CASSLSPLAGGYTGELFF,TGTGCCAGTAGCCTAAGCCCACTAGCGGGAGGCTACACCGGGGAGCTGTTTTTT
TRBJ2-7,-,-,TRBV4-1,CASSQGTSYEQYF,TGCGCCAGCAGCCAGGGGACCTCCTACGAGCAGTACTTC
TRBJ2-1,-,-,TRBV5-1,CASSGAKGQPFSDEQFF,TGCGCCAGCAGCGGGGCCAAGGGCCAGCCCTTTTCAGATGAGCAGTTCTTC
TRBJ2-7,-,-,TRBV2,CASSEAVIKASYEQYF,TGTGCCAGCAGTGAAGCGGTAATAAAGGCCTCCTACGAGCAGTACTTC
TRBJ2-7,once,-,TRBV28,CASSFSTHSYEQYF,TGTGCCAGCAGTTTCTCGACTCATTCCTACGAGCAGTACTTC
TRBJ1-5,-,-,TRBV27,CASSLRWAVFQPQHF,TGTGCCAGCAGTTTACGTTGGGCAGTCTTTCAGCCCCAGCATTTT
TRBJ2-7,-,-,TRBV28,CASSDRTSYEQYF,TGTGCCAGCAGTGACAGGACTTCCTACGAGCAGTACTTC
TRBJ1-1,-,-,TRBV16,CASSQFSWGGGTEAFF,TGTGCCAGCAGCCAATTTAGTTGGGGCGGCGGCACTGAAGCTTTCTTT
TRBJ2-7,-,TRBD1,TRBV28,CASSPRDRSLHEQYF,TGTGCCAGCAGTCCAAGGGACAGGTCCCTCCACGAGCAGTACTTC
TRBJ2-5,-,-,TRBV5-4,CASSLTKRAGYQETQYF,TGTGCCAGCAGCTTGACGAAGCGGGCAGGGTACCAAGAGACCCAGTACTTC
TRBJ2-5,few,-,TRBV7-2,CASSLGHKETQYF,TGTGCCAGCAGCTTAGGTCACAAAGAGACCCAGTACTTC
TRBJ2-7,-,-,TRBV15,CATSRATQLNEQYF,TGTGCCACCAGCAGGGCTACCCAACTCAACGAGCAGTACTTC
TRBJ2-7,-,-,TRBV7-2,CASSLGGPQSYEQYF,TGTGCCAGCAGCTTAGGGGGGCCGCAATCCTACGAGCAGTACTTC
TRBJ2-7,-,TRBD1,TRBV4-3,CASSQGGGQDRVFYEQYF,TGCGCCAGCAGCCAAGGTGGGGGACAGGACAGGGTGTTCTACGAGCAGTACTTC
TRBJ2-5,-,TRBD1,TRBV18,CASSPGTGRQETQYF,TGTGCCAGCTCACCAGGGACAGGACGCCAAGAGACCCAGTACTTC
TRBJ2-3,-,-,TRBV6-5,CASSYDGTDTQYF,TGTGCCAGCAGTTATGACGGCACAGATACGCAGTATTTT
TRBJ2-7,-,-,TRBV5-4,CASSLGTPPTEEQYF,TGTGCCAGCAGCTTGGGTACCCCTCCTACGGAAGAGCAGTACTTC
TRBJ1-2,-,-,TRBV7-2,CASSLLPSGYGYTF,TGTGCCAGCAGCTTACTCCCGTCAGGCTATGGCTACACCTTC
TRBJ2-7,-,TRBD2,TRBV19,CASSARDWGWDYSSYEQYF,TGTGCCAGTAGTGCCCGGGACTGGGGTTGGGACTATAGCTCCTACGAGCAGTACTTC
TRBJ2-7,-,TRBD2,TRBV30,CASLKPGTSTYEQYF,TGTGCCTCACTCAAACCCGGGACTAGCACGTACGAGCAGTACTTC
TRBJ2-1,-,-,TRBV28,CASSTTGKSYNEQFF,TGTGCCAGCAGTACGACAGGTAAATCCTACAATGAGCAGTTCTTC
TRBJ2-5,once,TRBD1,TRBV18,CASSPLEDRQETQYF,TGTGCCAGCTCACCACTGGAGGACAGGCAAGAGACCCAGTACTTC
TRBJ2-2,once,-,TRBV27,CASSPFPRQGGELFF,TGTGCCAGCAGTCCCTTCCCGAGGCAGGGGGGGGAGCTGTTTTTT
TRBJ1-2,-,TRBD1,TRBV28,CASRSQGANYGYTF,TGTGCCAGCAGGAGCCAGGGGGCAAACTATGGCTACACCTTC
TRBJ2-2,-,-,TRBV27,CASKFASNTGELFF,TGTGCCAGCAAGTTTGCGTCGAACACCGGGGAGCTGTTTTTT
TRBJ2-3,-,TRBD1,TRBV11-2,CASSTWTGSTDTQYF,TGTGCCAGCAGCACCTGGACAGGGAGCACAGATACGCAGTATTTT